These T cell receptor beta chains were read from a single sample in a study of T cells after yellow fever vaccination. In TCRdb, the 5' RACE reads were re-called with MiXCR into one record per CDR3 protein. The sample shows around 400,000 distinct CDR3 sequences, 11% of them seen only once. Sample: PBMCs, taken on the day of the first yellow fever vaccination. All receptors derive from a man younger than 35 who received the YFV17D yellow fever vaccine. The CDR3 runs from the conserved cysteine through the conserved F or W. The D gene is left open where the match is weak. The size of a clone is reported for some rows only, either as once, few or many, or as a class for expanded clones.

J: TRBJ2-2
V: TRBV6-5
D: TRBD2
size: NA
DNA: TGTGCCAGCAGTTACTCCCGACTAGCGTCGAACACCGGGGAGCTGTTTTTT
CDR3: CASSYSRLASNTGELFF

J: TRBJ1-4
V: TRBV2
D: NA
size: few
DNA: TGTGCCAGCAGTGAAGGGCACCTGGCCTATAAAAAACTGTTTTTT
CDR3: CASSEGHLAYKKLFF

J: TRBJ2-3
V: TRBV4-3
D: NA
size: few
DNA: TGCGCCAGCAGCCAGGGTTCCGGGACACCTAGCACAGATACGCAGTATTTT
CDR3: CASSQGSGTPSTDTQYF

J: TRBJ1-1
V: TRBV5-4
D: NA
size: many
DNA: TGTGCCAGCAGCCCGACGGCCGACACTGAAGCTTTCTTT
CDR3: CASSPTADTEAFF

J: TRBJ1-2
V: TRBV7-2
D: NA
size: few
DNA: TGTGCCAGCAGCTTAACCTGGAGGGGCGGGAACTATGGCTACACCTTC
CDR3: CASSLTWRGGNYGYTF

J: TRBJ2-5
V: TRBV5-1
D: TRBD2
size: NA
DNA: TGCGCCAGCAGCCTACCCGGGACTAAAGAGACCCAGTACTTC
CDR3: CASSLPGTKETQYF

J: TRBJ2-5
V: TRBV5-1
D: NA
size: NA
DNA: TGCGCCAGCAGCCGCACCGTGGACGGAGAAGAGACCCAGTACTTC
CDR3: CASSRTVDGEETQYF

J: TRBJ1-1
V: TRBV5-1
D: NA
size: NA
DNA: TGCGCCAGCACATCAGGGATGAACACTGAAGCTTTCTTT
CDR3: CASTSGMNTEAFF

J: TRBJ2-3
V: TRBV7-9
D: TRBD1
size: many
DNA: TGTGCCAGCAGCCTCCGACAGGGTAGGACAGATACGCAGTATTTT
CDR3: CASSLRQGRTDTQYF

J: TRBJ1-2
V: TRBV20-1
D: NA
size: NA
DNA: TGCAGTGCTAGGCCCCTTCATGGCTACACCTTC
CDR3: CSARPLHGYTF

J: TRBJ2-1
V: TRBV10-3
D: TRBD2
size: few
DNA: TGTGCCATCAGGGTTGGGGGACTAGCCCAGCACAATGAGCAGTTCTTC
CDR3: CAIRVGGLAQHNEQFF